One sample yielded the 23 T cell receptor beta chains listed below, sequenced in a study of blood T cell repertoires in COVID-19. The data were produced by immunoSEQ multiplex PCR, yet TCRdb's version contains in-frame clones alone and is incomplete. Here the sample spans about 75,000 clones, 90% being singletons. Sample: peripheral blood. These receptors were collected from a human donor in a cohort sampled during active COVID-19.

This rearrangement joins TRBV10-2 to TRBJ2-3; TRBD2 is a possible D gene (6 bases). Germline V gene data show CDR1 as WSHSY and CDR2 as SAAADI. This CDR3 contains 22 residues. Trimming removed 1 base from V and 0 bases from J, with 29 bases in between. The CDR3 bases are TGCGCCAGCAGTGAGTTTCGCAATTTTCGGATAAGGACGGGAGCTAGCACAGATACGCAGTATTTT. Translating gives CASSEFRNFRIRTGASTDTQYF.

The V and J genes are TRBV11-3 and TRBJ2-7; D is perhaps TRBD1 (5 bases). The CDR3 extends over 13 amino acids. The germline V gene encodes CDR1 SGHNT and CDR2 YENEEA. The ends were cut back, 5 bases at V and 3 bases at J, with 11 bases in the middle. CDR3: CASSQRQGYEQYF. The CDR3 DNA sequence: TGTGCCAGCAGCCAGAGGCAGGGCTACGAGCAGTACTTC.

The gene calls are TRBV6-5 and TRBJ2-7, with 7 bases lining up with TRBD1. The junction had 5 bases not matched to a gene; V was cut back by 2 bases and J by 7 bases. The germline V gene encodes CDR1 MNHEY and CDR2 SVGAGI. The CDR3 sequence is 13 residues long. The CDR3 protein is CASSYEGAREQYF. The CDR3 DNA sequence: TGTGCCAGCAGTTACGAGGGGGCGCGGGAGCAGTACTTC.

This clone has just one count. The chain employs TRBV7-2 and TRBJ1-4; 8 bases align to TRBD1. The junction had 9 bases not matched to a gene; V was cut back by 5 bases and J by 7 bases. There are 15 residues in the CDR3. In germline, CDR1 is SGHTA, CDR2 FQGNSA. CDR3 sequence reads: CASSQTGGGREKLFF. CDR3 nucleotides: TGTGCCAGCAGCCAAACAGGGGGTGGTCGTGAAAAACTGTTTTTT.

The genes are TRBV18 and TRBJ1-1, with 7 bases identical to TRBD1. Per germline, CDR1 KGHSH and CDR2 LQKENI. After removal of 5 bases from V and 0 bases from J, the junction contained 3 bases not matched to a gene. The CDR3 has 14 residues. The CDR3: CASSGGQLNTEAFF. The CDR3, as DNA: TGTGCCAGCTCAGGGGGACAGCTGAACACTGAAGCTTTCTTT.

The CDR3 nucleotides read TGTGCCAGCAGCCTGACCCCGCGTCGGGGGGGCCTAACGACGCAGTATTTT. Encoded protein: CASSLTPRRGGLTTQYF. The chain recombines TRBV3-1 (or the pseudogene TRBV3-2) with TRBJ2-3; TRBD2 matches at 8 bases. The CDR3 spans 17 residues. Germline V gene sequence: CDR1 LGHDT, CDR2 YNNKEL (reference sequence). The junction had 18 bases not matched to a gene; V was cut back by 4 bases and J by 9 bases.

The rearrangement links TRBV7-9 to TRBJ2-3; 7 bases align to TRBD1. Trimming cost V 4 bases and J 3 bases; bases outside gene matches: 7. The CDR3 is 15 residues long. The V gene's germline CDR1 is SEHNR and CDR2 FQNEAQ (reference sequence). The chain's CDR3 is CASSSGTVVTDTQYF. DNA of the CDR3: TGTGCCAGCAGCTCCGGGACAGTGGTAACAGATACGCAGTATTTT.

The CDR3 here is CASSPPLAGAFNEQFF. Written as DNA, the CDR3 is TGTGCCAGCAGTCCACCTCTAGCGGGAGCTTTCAATGAGCAGTTCTTC. The chain uses TRBV28 and TRBJ2-1, with 10 bases fitting TRBD2. Germline-derived CDR1 and CDR2 are MDHEN and SYDVKM. The CDR3 is 16 amino acids. With 5 bases clipped from V and 6 bases from J, the junction kept 10 bases outside the gene matches.

The V and J genes are TRBV7-2 and TRBJ1-3; weak D call: TRBD1 (6 bases). V was cut by 2 bases and J by 0 bases, with 14 bases left in between. Germline CDR1 is SGHTA and CDR2 is FQGNSA. The CDR3 has 17 residues. The CDR3 loop is CASSLKGLRGSGNTIYF. CDR3 bases: TGTGCCAGCAGCTTAAAGGGCCTCAGGGGCTCTGGAAACACCATATATTTT.

CDR3 protein: CAWSFGTGGLLNYGYTF. The CDR3 nucleotides read TGTGCCTGGAGTTTCGGGACAGGGGGCCTCCTCAACTATGGCTACACCTTC. The rearrangement links TRBV30 to TRBJ1-2; 12 positions agree with TRBD1. The CDR3 is 17 amino acids. The J segment lost 2 bases and the V segment lost 2 bases, leaving 9 bases of the junction unmatched. CDR1 and CDR2 from the germline V gene are GTSNPN and SVGIG (reference sequence).

This clone was observed once. This rearrangement joins TRBV27 to TRBJ2-5, with 10 positions matching TRBD2. The CDR3 is made up of 16 amino acids. J lost 4 bases, V lost 4 bases, and 9 bases had no gene match. Germline V gives CDR1 MNHEY, CDR2 SMNVEV (reference sequence). The CDR3: CASSSPAGGPIETQYF. The CDR3 DNA reads TGTGCCAGCAGTTCCCCAGCGGGGGGGCCAATAGAGACCCAGTACTTC.

The chain joins TRBV23-1 to TRBJ2-5, with D tentatively TRBD1 (6 bases). TRBV23-1 is labeled an ORF, and its function is uncertain. The CDR3 extends over 15 amino acids. Between the trimmed V and J ends, which lost 9 bases and 4 bases, there was a span of 21 bases. The DNA for the CDR3 is TGCGCCAGGGGATATGTACAGGGTGTATCAGAGACCCAGTACTTC. It codes for CARGYVQGVSETQYF.

This chain connects TRBV5-1 to TRBJ2-5, with TRBD2 identical over 9 bases. The CDR3 covers 17 residues. Germline-derived CDR1 and CDR2 are SGHRS and YFSETQ. V was clipped by 0 bases and J by 5 bases; unmatched bases: 11. The CDR3 DNA is TGCGCCAGCAGCTTGGCGTTAGCGGGAGACGGGTCGGAGACCCAGTACTTC. Its translation is CASSLALAGDGSETQYF.

There are a few counts of this clone. This chain uses TRBV12-3 or TRBV12-4 with TRBJ1-4; D not certain. The V end lost 5 bases, the J end lost 4 bases, and 5 bases lay between the germline ends. The CDR3 has 12 residues. CDR3 residues: CASSVFNEKLFF. CDR3 DNA sequence: TGTGCCAGCAGTGTCTTTAATGAAAAACTGTTTTTT.

This clone appeared a single time. V is TRBV23-1 and J is TRBJ1-5; weak D call: TRBD1 (6 bases). TRBV23-1 is placed among ORFs of uncertain function. Trimming shortened V by 7 bases and J by 1 base, and 20 bases separated the two germline ends. The CDR3 contains 17 residues. The CDR3 coding sequence is TGCGCCAGCAACTTCTTTCAGGGGAACGGGAGCAATCAGCCCCAGCATTTT. It is translated as CASNFFQGNGSNQPQHF.

The gene calls are TRBV7-2 and TRBJ1-1; D is possibly TRBD1 (5 bases). The CDR3 spans 17 residues. Germline V gene lookup returns CDR1 SGHTA and CDR2 FQGNSA. Trimming shortened V by 0 bases and J by 3 bases, and 17 bases separated the two germline ends. The CDR3 nucleotides are TGTGCCAGCAGCTTAGCGGTCACTCGACAGCAATACACTGAAGCTTTCTTT. Residues: CASSLAVTRQQYTEAFF.

The V call is TRBV4-3, the J call TRBJ1-4, with D possibly matching TRBD1 (6 bases). The CDR3 contains 15 residues. Per germline, CDR1 LGHNA and CDR2 YSLEER. The V end was cut by 3 bases, the J end by 1 base, with 9 bases between. CDR3 sequence reads: CASSQGRGTNEKLFF. CDR3 bases: TGCGCCAGCAGCCAGGGCAGGGGAACTAATGAAAAACTGTTTTTT.

The chain recombines TRBV5-1 with TRBJ1-1, with D possibly being TRBD1 (5 bases). Germline assignment: CDR1 SGHRS and CDR2 YFSETQ. The CDR3 has 14 residues. V was pared by 0 bases and J by 5 bases, with 11 bases between. The CDR3 DNA reads as TGCGCCAGCAGCTTGGAGGGACTCTCGACTGAAGCTTTCTTT. Translation gives CASSLEGLSTEAFF.

The rearrangement links TRBV23-1 to TRBJ1-5, with 7 nucleotides matching TRBD1. TRBV23-1 is an ORF for which the function is uncertain. Trimming cost V 6 bases and J 3 bases; bases outside gene matches: 11. This CDR3 comprises 16 residues. The CDR3 DNA follows: TGCGCCAGCAGACCCCTTTTGACAGGGCTCAATCAGCCCCAGCATTTT. Its protein product is CASRPLLTGLNQPQHF.

The gene calls are TRBV9 and TRBJ2-5; TRBD1 aligns across 9 bases. V gave up 4 bases and J gave up 5 bases; unmatched junction bases: 6. Germline values: CDR1 SGDLS, CDR2 YYNGEE. This CDR3 is 14 amino acids long. CDR3 residues: CASSRDRGRETQYF. The CDR3 coding sequence is TGTGCCAGCAGCCGCGACAGGGGGAGGGAGACCCAGTACTTC.

The rearrangement links TRBV5-6 to TRBJ2-7; a possible D gene is TRBD1 (6 bases). V lost 1 base to trimming and J lost 2 bases, with 13 bases between them. The CDR3 covers 15 residues. Germline V gene data show CDR1 as SGHDT and CDR2 as YYEEEE. The CDR3 DNA is TGTGCCAGCAGCTTGAGGCAGGGGCCCACCTACGAGCAGTACTTC. Translated, it gives CASSLRQGPTYEQYF.

The V and J genes are TRBV5-5 and TRBJ2-5; D may be TRBD2 (7 bases). The CDR3 consists of 15 residues. Germline CDR1 is SGHKS and CDR2 is YYEKEE (reference sequence). V lost 4 bases and J 5 bases, leaving 18 bases between the germline ends. The DNA for the CDR3 is TGTGCCAGCAGCCGAGGGGGAGGGTCAGTGGAGACCCAGTACTTC. Residues: CASSRGGGSVETQYF.

The V gene is TRBV7-8, the J gene TRBJ1-4; 8 bases fit TRBD1. This CDR3 spans 15 amino acids. CDR1 and CDR2 from the germline V gene are SGHVS and FQNEAQ. The ends lost 5 bases at V and 4 bases at J; junction bases unmatched: 6. This CDR3 reads CASSPWTGYNEKLFF. The CDR3 bases are TGTGCCAGCAGCCCATGGACAGGGTATAATGAAAAACTGTTTTTT. The whole variable domain, filled in from reference TRBV7-8 and TRBJ1-4, reads GAGVSQSPRYKVAKRGQDVALRCDPISGHVSLFWYQQALGQGPEFLTYFQNEAQLDKSGLPSDRFFAERPEGSVSTLKIQRTQQEDSAVYLCASSPWTGYNEKLFFGSGTQLSVL.